What follows describes a single TCR beta chain. Its antigen is not known. These data are taken from a study of T cells after yellow fever vaccination. Turning to the study itself: Preparation of fractions with low cell numbers was performed using SMART-Seq v4 Ultra Low Input.

Study-level findings and limits: Clones from primary vaccination mostly reappeared after the booster (around 97% CD4, approximately 88% CD8).

TCRdb ran MiXCR on the 5' RACE reads and lists one entry per CDR3 protein. This sample has some 560,000 distinct CDR3 sequences, with around a sixth found just once. Germline values: CDR1 SGHTA, CDR2 FQGNSA. CDR3 length: 16 residues. V shed 1 base and J 12 bases; nucleotides not matched to a gene: 9. The TCR sequence derives from a young man who received the YFV17D yellow fever vaccine. The starting material was PBMCs, obtained 4 to 5 days after the first yellow fever vaccination. The V and J genes are TRBV7-2 and TRBJ2-1; TRBD2 agrees at 13 bases. The CDR3 DNA follows: TGTGCCAGCAGCTTAGAGGGGACTAGCGGGGCCTGGGGGCAGTTCTTC. It codes for CASSLEGTSGAWGQFF.